The 8 T cell receptor beta chains reported below all come from one sample, sequenced in a study of T cell responses to AZD1222 COVID-19 vaccine. Sequenced by immunoSEQ multiplex PCR; TCRdb stores in-frame clones only, minus some. In the table there are roughly 140,000 clones, about 81% of which are singletons. The source was peripheral blood, collected on day 0 of MenACWY control vaccination. These receptors were taken from an adult in good health.

The rearrangement links TRBV18 to TRBJ2-7; the match to TRBD1 covers 10 bases. The CDR3 is 14 amino acids. V was pared by 2 bases and J by 3 bases, with 1 base of the junction left unmatched. Germline CDR1 KGHSH, CDR2 LQKENI. Here the CDR3 reads CASSPRTGGYEQYF. The CDR3 bases are TGTGCCAGCTCACCAAGGACAGGGGGCTACGAGCAGTACTTC.

The chain couples TRBV14 to TRBJ2-7, with 7 bases aligning to TRBD2. The J segment lost 6 bases and the V segment lost 4 bases, leaving 6 bases of the junction unmatched. CDR3 length equals 13 residues. Germline V gene lookup returns CDR1 SGHDN and CDR2 FVKESK. The CDR3 DNA sequence: TGTGCCAGCAGCCTCCCTTGGGGGGGCGAGCAGTACTTC. Amino acids: CASSLPWGGEQYF.

The chain combines TRBV4-1 with TRBJ1-2; no definite D call. V dropped 10 bases and J dropped 4 bases, with 16 bases sitting between them. Germline V gene lookup returns CDR1 MGHRA and CDR2 YSYEKL. The CDR3 covers 13 residues. CDR3 sequence reads: CATSARTSYGYTF. CDR3 bases: TGCGCCACCTCCGCTCGGACCTCCTATGGCTACACCTTC.

This rearrangement joins TRBV5-1 to TRBJ2-7, with TRBD2 matching over 11 bases. CDR1 SGHRS and CDR2 YFSETQ come from the germline V gene. The CDR3 runs 13 residues. The V segment lost 3 bases and the J segment 6 bases; nucleotides outside the gene matches: 2. The CDR3 region has the DNA TGCGCCAGCAGCTACGGGACTAGCGGCGAGCAGTACTTC. This translates into CASSYGTSGEQYF. The full variable domain, in which reference TRBV5-1 and TRBJ2-7 provide the parts outside the CDR3, is KAGVTQTPRYLIKTRGQQVTLSCSPISGHRSVSWYQQTPGQGLQFLFEYFSETQRNKGNFPGRFSGRQFSNSRSEMNVSTLELGDSALYLCASSYGTSGEQYFGPGTRLTVT.

The chain combines TRBV6-4 with TRBJ2-3; D is perhaps TRBD1 or TRBD2 (5 bases each). Germline assignment: CDR1 MRHNA and CDR2 SNTAGT. The CDR3 has 13 residues. The V and J ends lost 11 bases and 2 bases respectively, with 14 bases between them. The CDR3 nucleotides read TGTGCCGCGGGTGCTGGACACACAGATACGCAGTATTTT. This encodes CAAGAGHTDTQYF.

The rearrangement joins TRBV7-2 to TRBJ2-2, with 7 bases fitting TRBD2. Trimming removed 5 bases from V and 3 bases from J; junction bases left unmatched: 6. CDR3 length: 15 amino acids. CDR1 is SGHTA and CDR2 is FQGNSA in the germline V gene. The CDR3: CASSLLADYTGELFF. The CDR3 DNA sequence: TGTGCCAGCAGCCTTCTAGCGGACTACACCGGGGAGCTGTTTTTT.

The chain carries TRBV7-9 and TRBJ1-1; a possible D gene is TRBD1 (5 bases). V was shortened by 4 bases and J by 3 bases, with 12 bases between the two germline ends. Germline CDR1 and CDR2: SEHNR and FQNEAQ (reference sequence). CDR3 length: 14 residues. The CDR3: CASSWGRTDTEAFF. The CDR3 bases are TGTGCCAGCAGCTGGGGCCGGACGGACACTGAAGCTTTCTTT.

The chain has TRBV6-5 and TRBJ1-1; D possibly corresponds to TRBD1 (5 bases). V lost 0 bases and J lost 5, with 13 bases in between. Germline loops: CDR1 MNHEY, CDR2 SVGAGI. This CDR3 spans 15 amino acids. The CDR3: CASSYSTGGMTEAFF. CDR3 coding DNA: TGTGCCAGCAGTTACTCGACCGGGGGTATGACTGAAGCTTTCTTT.